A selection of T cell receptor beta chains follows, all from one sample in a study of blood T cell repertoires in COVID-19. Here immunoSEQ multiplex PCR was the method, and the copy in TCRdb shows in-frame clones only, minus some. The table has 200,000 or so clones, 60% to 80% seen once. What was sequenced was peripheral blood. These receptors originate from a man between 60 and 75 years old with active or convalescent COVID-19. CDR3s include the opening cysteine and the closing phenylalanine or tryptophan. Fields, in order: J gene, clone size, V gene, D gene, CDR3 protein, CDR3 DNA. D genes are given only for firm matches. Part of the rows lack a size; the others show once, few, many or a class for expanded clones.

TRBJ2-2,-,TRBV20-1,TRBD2,CSASVSSGRASSGELFF,TGCAGTGCTAGTGTCTCCAGCGGGAGGGCCTCGAGCGGGGAGCTGTTTTTT
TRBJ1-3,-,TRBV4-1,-,CASSQGQGSGNTIYF,TGCGCCAGCAGCCAAGGGCAGGGGTCTGGAAACACCATATATTTT
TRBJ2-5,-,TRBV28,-,CASKSSVTQYF,TGTGCCAGCAAATCATCAGTAACCCAGTACTTC
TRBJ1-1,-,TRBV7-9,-,CASSLAQGMNTEAFF,TGTGCCAGCAGCTTAGCCCAGGGGATGAACACTGAAGCTTTCTTT
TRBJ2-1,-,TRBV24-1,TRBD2,CATSDSGPSSGRLNEQFF,TGTGCCACCAGTGACTCTGGGCCCTCTAGCGGGAGGTTGAATGAGCAGTTCTTC
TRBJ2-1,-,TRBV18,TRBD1,CASSPSRGQGEQFF,TGTGCCAGCTCACCATCCAGGGGGCAGGGGGAGCAGTTCTTC
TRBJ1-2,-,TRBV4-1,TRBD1,CASSQEGGQGNYGYTF,TGCGCCAGCAGCCAAGAAGGGGGACAGGGGAACTATGGCTACACCTTC
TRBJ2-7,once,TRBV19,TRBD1,CASSRSGTGYEQYF,TGTGCCAGTAGTAGATCCGGGACAGGCTACGAGCAGTACTTC
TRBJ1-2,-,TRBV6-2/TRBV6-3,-,CASSSPSSGYTF,TGTGCCAGCAGTAGCCCCTCGAGTGGCTACACCTTC
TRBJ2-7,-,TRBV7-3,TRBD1,CASSFGQGREQYF,TGTGCCAGCAGCTTTGGACAGGGGCGGGAGCAGTACTTC
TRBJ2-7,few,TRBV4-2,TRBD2,CASSQGWLAGNYEQYF,TGTGCCAGCAGCCAAGGATGGCTAGCGGGAAACTACGAGCAGTACTTC
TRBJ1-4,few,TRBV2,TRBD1,CASSPSGTGGEKLFF,TGTGCCAGCAGTCCCTCCGGGACAGGGGGGGAAAAACTGTTTTTT
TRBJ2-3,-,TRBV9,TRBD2,CASSVATSVTRQTDTQYF,TGTGCCAGCAGCGTAGCTACTAGCGTGACCCGGCAGACAGATACGCAGTATTTT
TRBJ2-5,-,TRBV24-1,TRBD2,CATSGTSGTLQETQYF,TGTGCCACCAGTGGTACTAGCGGGACGCTACAAGAGACCCAGTACTTC
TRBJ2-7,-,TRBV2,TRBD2,CASKKRLASGSFYEQYF,TGTGCCAGCAAGAAGCGCCTGGCTAGCGGGAGTTTCTACGAGCAGTACTTC
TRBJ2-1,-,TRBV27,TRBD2,CASSPGLAGVLSYNEQFF,TGTGCCAGCAGTCCGGGACTAGCGGGAGTTTTATCCTACAATGAGCAGTTCTTC
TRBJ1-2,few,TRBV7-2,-,CASSPVVARYGYTF,TGTGCCAGCAGTCCCGTGGTGGCTCGCTATGGCTACACCTTC
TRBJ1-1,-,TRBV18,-,CASSVDSANTEAFF,TGTGCCAGCTCAGTGGACAGTGCGAACACTGAAGCTTTCTTT
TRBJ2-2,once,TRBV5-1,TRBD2,CASSEVGLAAGELFF,TGCGCCAGCAGCGAGGTGGGACTAGCGGCCGGGGAGCTGTTTTTT
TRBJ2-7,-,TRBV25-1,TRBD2,CASQKREREREQYF,TGTGCCAGCCAGAAGCGAGAGCGGGAGAGGGAGCAGTACTTC
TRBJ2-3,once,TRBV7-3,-,CASSLGQTIDTQYF,TGTGCCAGCAGCTTAGGGCAGACCATAGATACGCAGTATTTT
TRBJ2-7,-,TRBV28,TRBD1,CASRLRQGAGEQYF,TGTGCCAGCAGGCTCAGACAGGGGGCGGGGGAGCAGTACTTC